This TCR beta chain was sequenced in a study of regulatory T cells in long-lasting Graves disease. Findings and limits, study-wide: Peripheral blood, not thyroid tissue, was the sole material studied.

Regarding time point: newly diagnosed GD, antithyroid drugs for less than 3 months. The TCR library was made from RNA that had been extracted from PBMCs in TRIzol. CDR3 length: 13 residues. Germline CDR1 and CDR2: MDHEN and SYDVKM. Trimming took off 6 bases at V and 10 bases at J, with 17 bases between the two ends. Researchers made TCR beta libraries by using iRepertoire HTBI primers and running Arm-PCR on CDR3 regions. TCRdb passed the multiplex PCR reads through MiXCR, listing each CDR3 protein once. In the table there are hundreds of thousands of distinct CDR3 sequences, approximately 15% of which are singletons. This clonotype was recorded many times. Antigen unknown. This same sample was also taken into another study, of T cells in Graves' hyperthyroidism and ophthalmopathy. That work states: Stable Graves' hyperthyroidism meant no ophthalmopathy progression within 18 months. Clinical symptoms, serum thyroxine, TRAb, thyroid ultrasound and orbital computed tomography established diagnosis.

The sample consisted of peripheral blood mononuclear cells (PBMCs), taken at new diagnosis, from a patient treated with antithyroid drugs. This receptor was taken from a woman aged 25 to 39 with Graves disease. The chain has TRBV28 and TRBJ2-3, with D tentatively TRBD1 (5 bases). As DNA, the CDR3 is TGTGCCAGCAGCCCGATCGGGCAGGGTGCGCAGTATTTT. It is translated as CASSPIGQGAQYF.